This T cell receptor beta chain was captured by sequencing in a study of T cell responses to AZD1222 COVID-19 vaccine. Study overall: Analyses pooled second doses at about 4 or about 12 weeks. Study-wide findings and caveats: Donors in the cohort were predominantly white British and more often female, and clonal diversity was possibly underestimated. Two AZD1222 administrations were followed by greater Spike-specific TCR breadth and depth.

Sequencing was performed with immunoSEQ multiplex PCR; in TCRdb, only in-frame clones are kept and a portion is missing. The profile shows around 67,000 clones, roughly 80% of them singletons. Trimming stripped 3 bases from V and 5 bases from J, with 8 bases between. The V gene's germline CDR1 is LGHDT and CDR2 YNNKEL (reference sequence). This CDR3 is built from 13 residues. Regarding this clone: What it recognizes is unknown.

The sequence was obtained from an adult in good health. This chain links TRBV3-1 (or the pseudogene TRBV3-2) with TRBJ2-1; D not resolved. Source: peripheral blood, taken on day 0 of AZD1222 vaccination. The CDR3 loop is CASSQLRNNEQFF. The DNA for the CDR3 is TGTGCCAGCAGCCAGCTAAGAAACAATGAGCAGTTCTTC.